This T cell receptor (beta chain) comes out of a study of blood T cells in healthy people across ages. General observations from the study: In older individuals, TCR beta diversity per million T cells was lower, falling roughly linearly with age. What prevented conclusive comparison of naive and antigen-experienced cells was that PBMCs were unsorted. A strong correlation was found between TCR beta diversity and the percentage of naive T cells.

This clonotype has only a few counts. What it binds is unknown. Next came a second PCR, run for roughly 6 to 11 cycles, which used a sample-barcoded 5' primer along with a J-beta primer mix. Every sample returned 2.5 million or more CDR3-containing paired-end reads. A single record per CDR3 protein comes from TCRdb applying MiXCR to the 5' RACE reads. The sample lists approximately 800,000 distinct CDR3 sequences; about half were seen once. The CDR3 contains 16 residues. Germline CDR1 is SGDLS and CDR2 is YYNGEE. Trimming cost V 0 bases and J 4 bases; bases outside gene matches: 10. This rearrangement joins TRBV9 to TRBJ2-7; 7 bases align to TRBD2. The specimen sequenced was blood. The origin of this receptor is a man at least 80 years old in good health. The CDR3 loop is CASSVAGGGTKYEQYF. The CDR3 DNA is TGTGCCAGCAGCGTAGCGGGAGGAGGCACCAAATACGAGCAGTACTTC.